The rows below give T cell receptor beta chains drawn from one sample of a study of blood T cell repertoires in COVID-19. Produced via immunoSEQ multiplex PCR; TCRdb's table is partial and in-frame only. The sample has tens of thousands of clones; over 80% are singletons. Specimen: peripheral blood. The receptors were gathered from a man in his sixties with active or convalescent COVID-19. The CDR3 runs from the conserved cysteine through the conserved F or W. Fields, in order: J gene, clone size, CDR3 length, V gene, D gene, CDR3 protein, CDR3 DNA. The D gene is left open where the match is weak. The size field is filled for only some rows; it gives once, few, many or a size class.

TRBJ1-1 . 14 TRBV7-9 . CASSLVREGAEAFF TGTGCCAGCAGCTTAGTGCGGGAAGGGGCTGAAGCTTTCTTT
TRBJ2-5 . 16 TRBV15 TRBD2 CATSRDPTRGGETQYF TGTGCCACCAGCAGAGACCCGACACGGGGGGGAGAGACCCAGTACTTC
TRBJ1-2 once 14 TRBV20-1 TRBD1 CSASRRGLYYGYTF TGCAGTGCTAGTAGGAGGGGGCTATACTATGGCTACACCTTC
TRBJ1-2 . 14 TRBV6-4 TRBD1 CASSDDGTGNGYTF TGTGCCAGCAGTGACGACGGGACAGGGAATGGCTACACCTTC
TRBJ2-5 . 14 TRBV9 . CASSHLQGIETQYF TGTGCCAGCAGCCATCTTCAGGGGATAGAGACCCAGTACTTC
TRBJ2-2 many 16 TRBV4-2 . CASSHVQGVNTGELFF TGTGCCAGCAGCCATGTACAGGGAGTTAACACCGGGGAGCTGTTTTTT
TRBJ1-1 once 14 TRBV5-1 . CASSLGQHTTEAFF TGCGCCAGCAGCTTGGGACAGCATACAACTGAAGCTTTCTTT
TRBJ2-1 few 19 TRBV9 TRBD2 CASSVAGTSGGASYNEQFF TGTGCCAGCAGCGTAGCGGGGACTAGCGGGGGGGCGTCCTACAATGAGCAGTTCTTC
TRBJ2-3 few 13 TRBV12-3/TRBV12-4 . CASSRGRSDTQYF TGTGCCAGCAGTCGCGGCCGGTCAGATACGCAGTATTTT
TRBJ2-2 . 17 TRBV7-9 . CASSSAGVNRGTGELFF TGTGCCAGCAGCTCCGCGGGGGTGAACAGGGGGACCGGGGAGCTGTTTTTT
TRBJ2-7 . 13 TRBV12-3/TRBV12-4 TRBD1 CASSLRQGDEQYF TGTGCCAGCAGTTTAAGACAGGGGGACGAGCAGTACTTC
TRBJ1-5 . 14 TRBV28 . CASSLTGGGQPQHF TGTGCCAGCAGTTTAACGGGAGGGGGTCAGCCCCAGCATTTT
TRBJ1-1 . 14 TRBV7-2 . CASSLSWQGTEAFF TGTGCCAGCAGCTTAAGTTGGCAGGGAACTGAAGCTTTCTTT
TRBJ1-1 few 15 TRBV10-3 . CAISESDRMNTEAFF TGTGCCATCAGTGAGTCAGACAGAATGAACACTGAAGCTTTCTTT
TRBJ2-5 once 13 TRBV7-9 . CASSLSKQETQYF TGTGCCAGCAGCTTATCCAAACAAGAGACCCAGTACTTC
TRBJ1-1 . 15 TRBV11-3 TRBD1 CASSPGQGEYTEAFF TGTGCCAGCAGCCCAGGACAGGGGGAATACACTGAAGCTTTCTTT
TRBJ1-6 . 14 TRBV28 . CASSLGQGNSPLHF TGTGCCAGCAGTTTAGGGCAGGGTAATTCACCCCTCCACTTT
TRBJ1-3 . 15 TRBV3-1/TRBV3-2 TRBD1 CASSAPGTGYNTIYF TGTGCCAGCAGCGCCCCCGGGACAGGCTATAACACCATATATTTT
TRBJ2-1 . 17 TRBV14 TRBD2 CASSQGPRAGTYNEQFF TGTGCCAGCAGCCAAGGCCCCCGAGCGGGGACCTACAATGAGCAGTTCTTC
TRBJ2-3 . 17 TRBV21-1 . CASSKVLAGGEADTQYF TGTGCCAGCAGCAAAGTTCTAGCGGGGGGAGAGGCAGATACGCAGTATTTT
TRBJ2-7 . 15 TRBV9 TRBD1 CASSYGQGEIYEQYF TGTGCCAGCAGCTATGGACAGGGGGAAATATACGAGCAGTACTTC
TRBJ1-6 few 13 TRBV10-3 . CAISEKRNSPLHF TGTGCCATCAGTGAAAAGAGAAATTCACCCCTCCACTTT
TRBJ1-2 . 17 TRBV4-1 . CASSQGLRQAANYGYTF TGCGCCAGCAGCCAAGGATTACGACAGGCGGCTAACTATGGCTACACCTTC
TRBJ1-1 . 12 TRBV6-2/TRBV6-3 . CASSSVGTEAFF TGTGCCAGCAGCTCGGTAGGGACAGAAGCTTTCTTT
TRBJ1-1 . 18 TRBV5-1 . CASSTKPGGVRLNTEAFF TGCGCCAGCAGCACAAAGCCGGGAGGCGTCAGATTGAACACTGAAGCTTTCTTT
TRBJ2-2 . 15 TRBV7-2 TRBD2 CASSLAGGTTGELFF TGTGCCAGCAGCTTAGCGGGGGGGACCACCGGGGAGCTGTTTTTT
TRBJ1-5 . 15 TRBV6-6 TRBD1 CASTPGQGAEQPQHF TGTGCCAGCACGCCGGGACAGGGGGCCGAGCAGCCCCAGCATTTT
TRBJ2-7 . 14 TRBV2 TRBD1 CASSEGQGVYEQYF TGTGCCAGCAGTGAAGGACAGGGGGTATACGAGCAGTACTTC
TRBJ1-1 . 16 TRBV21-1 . CASSKVRDRAIFQAFF TGTGCCAGCAGCAAAGTCAGGGACAGGGCCATTTTCCAAGCTTTCTTT
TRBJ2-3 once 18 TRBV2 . CASNGEWGIPGSTDTQYF TGTGCCAGCAATGGGGAGTGGGGAATCCCGGGTAGCACAGATACGCAGTATTTT
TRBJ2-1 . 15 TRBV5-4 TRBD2 CASSPGLAGGDEQFF TGTGCCAGCAGCCCGGGACTAGCGGGGGGGGACGAGCAGTTCTTC
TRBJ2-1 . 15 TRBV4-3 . CASSQDQGGYNEQFF TGCGCCAGCAGCCAAGATCAGGGAGGTTACAATGAGCAGTTCTTC
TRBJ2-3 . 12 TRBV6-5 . CASSSSTDTQYF TGTGCCAGCAGCTCCAGCACAGATACGCAGTATTTT
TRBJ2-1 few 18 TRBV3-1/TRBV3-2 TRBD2 CASSQDGRRGGSYNEQFF TGTGCCAGCAGCCAAGACGGGCGGCGGGGGGGTTCCTACAATGAGCAGTTCTTC
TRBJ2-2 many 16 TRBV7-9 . CASSPSRRTNTGELFF TGTGCCAGCAGCCCCAGCAGAAGGACTAACACCGGGGAGCTGTTTTTT
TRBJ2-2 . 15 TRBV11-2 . CASSSIRGFTGELFF TGTGCCAGCAGCTCTATCAGGGGTTTCACCGGGGAGCTGTTTTTT